These 18 T cell receptor beta chains originate from one sample sequenced in a study of blood T cell repertoires in COVID-19. Here immunoSEQ multiplex PCR was the method, and the copy in TCRdb shows in-frame clones only, minus some. The sample lists 250,000 to 300,000 clones, 70% to 90% seen once, with roughly 4.5% in the top ten. The sequenced sample consisted of peripheral blood. The receptors derive from a man aged 60 to 69 who had recovered from COVID-19.

The CDR3 bases are TGTGCCAGCAGCTTAAGCGATTTTGTGGGTGAGCAGTTCTTC. Its protein is CASSLSDFVGEQFF. The chain joins TRBV7-2 to TRBJ2-1; D unclear. The V gene's germline CDR1 is SGHTA and CDR2 FQGNSA. This CDR3 has 14 amino acids. V was pared by 2 bases and J by 9 bases, with 14 bases between. Combining the CDR3 with reference TRBV7-2 and TRBJ2-1 gives the whole variable domain GAGVSQSPSNKVTEKGKDVELRCDPISGHTALYWYRQSLGQGLEFLIYFQGNSAPDKSGLPSDRFSAERTGGSVSTLTIQRTQQEDSAVYLCASSLSDFVGEQFFGPGTRLTVL.

This clone occurred a few times. The V and J genes are TRBV2 and TRBJ1-2; D unclear. Trimming took 11 bases from V and 7 from J, leaving 11 bases between them. The CDR3 is 10 residues long. Germline V gives CDR1 SNHLY, CDR2 FYNNEI. DNA for the CDR3: TGTGCCTGCCGTGTTCGTGGCTACACCTTC. This gives the protein CACRVRGYTF.

The chain joins TRBV9 to TRBJ1-1; 8 nucleotides align to TRBD1. J gave up 1 base and V 2 bases, and 13 bases lay outside the gene matches. Germline V CDR1 and CDR2: SGDLS, YYNGEE. The CDR3 is made up of 18 amino acids. This chain's CDR3 is CASSVGQGHPLSNTEAFF. CDR3 nucleotides: TGTGCCAGCAGCGTCGGACAGGGACATCCCCTATCGAACACTGAAGCTTTCTTT. The entire variable domain, with the rest obtained from reference TRBV9 and TRBJ1-1, is as follows: DSGVTQTPKHLITATGQRVTLRCSPRSGDLSVYWYQQSLDQGLQFLIQYYNGEERAKGNILERFSAQQFPDLHSELNLSSLELGDSALYFCASSVGQGHPLSNTEAFFGQGTRLTVV.

This chain connects TRBV20-1 to TRBJ2-1, with a weak D call TRBD2 (6 bases). V lost 3 bases, J lost 4 bases, and 16 bases lay in between. The CDR3 is 15 amino acids. Germline V gene data show CDR1 as DFQATT and CDR2 as SNEGSKA (reference sequence). The CDR3 spells CSASPLGRSYNEQFF. The CDR3 DNA reads TGCAGTGCTAGTCCCCTGGGGAGGTCTTACAATGAGCAGTTCTTC.

This clone was counted between two and nine times. The J gene is TRBJ2-3, the V gene TRBV7-3; TRBD2 aligns across 9 bases. Unmatched junction bases numbered 11, after V lost 5 bases and J lost 2 bases. Germline assignment: CDR1 SGHTA and CDR2 FQGTGA. The CDR3 has 17 residues. The CDR3 spells CASSRWGSGGTTDTQYF. As DNA, the CDR3 is TGTGCCAGCAGCCGGTGGGGCAGCGGGGGGACCACAGATACGCAGTATTTT.

V gene TRBV28 combines with J gene TRBJ1-2; a possible D gene is TRBD1 (5 bases). Germline V CDR1 and CDR2: MDHEN, SYDVKM. The CDR3 length is 13 residues. Deletions cut 5 bases from V and 8 bases from J, with 15 bases between. This CDR3 is CASSPLQGWGYTF. In DNA, the CDR3 is TGTGCCAGCAGTCCCCTCCAGGGATGGGGCTACACCTTC.

The sample holds one count of this clone. This chain uses TRBV24-1 with TRBJ2-4; 9 bases match TRBD1. Germline CDR1 is KGHDR and CDR2 is SFDVKD. Unmatched junction bases numbered 0, after V lost 3 bases and J lost 4 bases. The CDR3 covers 14 residues. The CDR3 DNA follows: TGTGCCACCAGTGATGGGACAGGGAAAAACATTCAGTACTTC. This codes for CATSDGTGKNIQYF.

J is TRBJ1-2 and V is TRBV5-4, with D hard to call. V shed 0 bases and J shed 0 bases, with 6 bases lying between them. The CDR3 sequence is 14 residues long. Germline CDR1 reads SGHNT; CDR2 reads YYREEE (reference sequence). As DNA, the CDR3 is TGTGCCAGCAGCTTGGTGGCGGCTAACTATGGCTACACCTTC. Protein sequence: CASSLVAANYGYTF.

The chain recombines TRBV6-6 with TRBJ2-7; tentative D call: TRBD2 (6 bases). This CDR3 has 15 residues. Trimming left V 2 bases short and J 3 bases short, with 14 bases between. In germline, CDR1 is MNHNY, CDR2 SVGAGI (reference sequence). The CDR3 loop reads CASSYGGGKNYEQYF. As DNA, the CDR3 is TGTGCCAGCAGTTACGGTGGAGGGAAGAACTACGAGCAGTACTTC.

This chain joins TRBV5-4 and TRBJ2-7; 8 nucleotides line up with TRBD1. Losses at the gene ends were 0 bases for V and 4 bases for J; bases not matched to a gene: 9. This CDR3 comprises 16 residues. The germline V gene has CDR1 SGHNT and CDR2 YYREEE (reference sequence). CDR3 residues: CASSLEETGAEYEQYF. The CDR3 bases are TGTGCCAGCAGCTTGGAGGAGACAGGGGCGGAGTACGAGCAGTACTTC. Drawing the rest from reference TRBV5-4 and TRBJ2-7, the complete variable domain is ETGVTQSPTHLIKTRGQQVTLRCSSQSGHNTVSWYQQALGQGPQFIFQYYREEENGRGNFPPRFSGLQFPNYSSELNVNALELDDSALYLCASSLEETGAEYEQYFGPGTRLTVT.

The V and J genes are TRBV20-1 and TRBJ1-1; D possibly corresponds to TRBD1 (5 bases). Germline CDR1 DFQATT, CDR2 SNEGSKA (reference sequence). V dropped 3 bases and J dropped 9 bases, with 11 bases sitting between them. CDR3 length: 11 amino acids. The chain's CDR3 is CSASTTGKAFF. For the CDR3, the DNA is TGCAGTGCTAGCACCACAGGCAAAGCTTTCTTT.

This chain connects TRBV21-1 to TRBJ1-5; the tabulated D call, TRBD1, remains unverified against the DNA. TRBV21-1 is tagged as a pseudogene. The CDR3 is made up of 16 amino acids. CDR3 protein: CASTYIGTPVNQPQHF. CDR3 in DNA: TGTGCCAGCACCTATATAGGGACACCTGTCAATCAGCCCCAGCATTTT.

J is TRBJ1-1 and V is TRBV11-2; D is uncertain. With 3 bases removed from V and 1 base from J, the gap between germline ends came to 6 bases. The CDR3 is made up of 13 amino acids. Germline-derived CDR1 and CDR2 are SGHAT and FQNNGV. CDR3 loop: CASSLGQNTEAFF. The CDR3 DNA follows: TGTGCCAGCAGCTTGGGCCAGAACACTGAAGCTTTCTTT.

There are a few counts of this clone. J is TRBJ1-6 and V is TRBV7-8, with D maybe TRBD1 (5 bases). CDR3 length: 16 amino acids. Per the germline V gene, CDR1 is SGHVS and CDR2 is FQNEAQ. V gave up 3 bases and J gave up 5 bases, with 14 bases separating them. The CDR3 DNA follows: TGTGCCAGCAGCTTTGCGCGGGGCGAGGATAATTCACCCCTCCACTTT. Protein product: CASSFARGEDNSPLHF.

The sample holds a few counts of this clone. The J gene is TRBJ2-7, the V gene TRBV6-6, with D unresolved. Per the germline V gene, CDR1 is MNHNY and CDR2 is SVGAGI (reference sequence). This CDR3 comprises 16 residues. V lost 0 bases and J lost 0, with 12 bases in between. The CDR3 region has the DNA TGTGCCAGCAGTTACTCGTCGGGTCGATACTCCTACGAGCAGTACTTC. Its translation is CASSYSSGRYSYEQYF.

Written as DNA, the CDR3 is TGTGCCAGCAGTGACAGGGCTACCTATCAGCCCCAGCATTTT. Translated: CASSDRATYQPQHF. This chain joins TRBV2 and TRBJ1-5; TRBD1 might be the D (5 bases). The CDR3 is 14 residues long. Per the germline V gene, CDR1 is SNHLY and CDR2 is FYNNEI. Trimming took 3 bases from V and 5 from J, leaving 11 bases between them.

The DNA for the CDR3 is TGTGCCAGCAGCGCTCTCGGCGCTAGCGGGGGGGTTTACAATGAGCAGTTCTTC. Translated, it gives CASSALGASGGVYNEQFF. This sequence joins TRBV7-2 and TRBJ2-1, with 12 bases matching TRBD2. With 5 bases clipped from V and 4 bases from J, the junction kept 12 bases outside the gene matches. This CDR3 has 18 amino acids. The germline gives CDR1 SGHTA, CDR2 FQGNSA.

The CDR3 here is CASSQEGGITYEQYF. Written as DNA, the CDR3 is TGTGCCAGCAGCCAAGAGGGGGGAATCACCTACGAGCAGTACTTC. The rearrangement uses TRBV3-1 (or the pseudogene TRBV3-2) and TRBJ2-7; tentative D call: TRBD2 (6 bases). The germline V and J ends were trimmed by 0 bases and 2 bases, with 11 bases remaining between them. The CDR3 is 15 residues long. Germline V gene data show CDR1 as LGHDT and CDR2 as YNNKEL (reference sequence).